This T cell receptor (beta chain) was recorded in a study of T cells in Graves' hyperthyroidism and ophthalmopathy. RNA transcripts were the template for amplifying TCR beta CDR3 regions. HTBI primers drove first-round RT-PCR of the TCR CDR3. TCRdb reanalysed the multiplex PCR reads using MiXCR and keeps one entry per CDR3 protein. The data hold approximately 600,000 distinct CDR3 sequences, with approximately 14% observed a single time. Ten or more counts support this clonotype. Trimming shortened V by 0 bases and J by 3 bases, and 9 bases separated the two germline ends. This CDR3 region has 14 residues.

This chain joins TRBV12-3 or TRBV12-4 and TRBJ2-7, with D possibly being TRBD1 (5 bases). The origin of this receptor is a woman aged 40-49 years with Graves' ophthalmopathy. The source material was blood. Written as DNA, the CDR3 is TGTGCCAGCAGTTTAGCGGGGCCATACTACGAGCAGTACTTC. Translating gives CASSLAGPYYEQYF.